Below are 8 T cell receptor beta chains sequenced from a single sample in a study of regulatory T cells in long-lasting Graves disease. Sequencing libraries for TCR beta were prepared with iRepertoire HTBI primers and Arm-PCR of CDR3 regions. TCRdb called the multiplex PCR reads again in MiXCR, with one record for every CDR3 protein. The sample has 530,000 or so distinct CDR3 sequences, about 16% seen once. Stated time point: newly diagnosed GD, antithyroid drugs for less than 3 months. Researchers made the TCR library from RNA that was extracted from PBMCs. This sample was also put to use in a study of T cells in Graves' hyperthyroidism and ophthalmopathy.

The specimen comprised peripheral blood mononuclear cells (PBMCs), sampled at new diagnosis, from a patient treated with antithyroid drugs. The receptor source for this set is a young man with Graves disease.

This clonotype was observed at least ten times. The chain employs TRBV30 and TRBJ2-5; perhaps TRBD2 as D (5 bases). Deletions cut 5 bases from V and 2 bases from J, with 9 bases between. The CDR3 length is 12 residues. Germline CDR1 GTSNPN, CDR2 SVGIG (reference sequence). DNA for the CDR3: TGTGCCTGGCAGTCGGGACAAGAGACCCAGTACTTC. Its protein is CAWQSGQETQYF.

This clonotype was seen at least ten times. The chain links TRBV7-2 to TRBJ2-7, with D unresolved. Germline V gene data show CDR1 as SGHTA and CDR2 as FQGNSA. V was cut by 3 bases and J by 3 bases, with 9 bases left in between. The CDR3 runs to 13 residues. The CDR3 spells CASSLSQYYEQYF. In nucleotides, the CDR3 is TGTGCCAGCAGCTTGTCACAGTACTACGAGCAGTACTTC.

This clonotype was recorded a few times. The V gene is TRBV19, the J gene TRBJ1-2; D is ambiguous. This CDR3 has 12 amino acids. Trimming removed 7 bases from V and 3 bases from J, with 9 bases in between. Per the germline V gene, CDR1 is LNHDA and CDR2 is SQIVND (reference sequence). This chain's CDR3 is CASTLGYYGYTF. The CDR3, as DNA: TGTGCCAGTACATTAGGGTACTATGGCTACACCTTC.

This clonotype was counted a few times. This rearrangement joins TRBV3-1 to TRBJ2-7; no clear D. Germline V gene data show CDR1 as LGHDT and CDR2 as YNNKEL (reference sequence). CDR3 size: 14 residues. V was cut by 0 bases and J by 1 base, with 7 bases left in between. The CDR3 sequence: CASSQDLVSYEQYF. The CDR3 nucleotides are TGTGCCAGCAGCCAAGATTTGGTTTCCTACGAGCAGTACTTC.

This clonotype was detected only once. The chain carries TRBV9 and TRBJ2-7, with D tentatively TRBD2 (6 bases). The CDR3 is 16 residues long. Germline V lookup: CDR1 SGDLS, CDR2 YYNGEE. V was pared by 4 bases and J by 5 bases, with 22 bases between. CDR3 nucleotide sequence: TGTGCCAGCAGCCCTCTAGCGTTGGGAACCAGCCACGAGCAGTACTTC. Amino acids: CASSPLALGTSHEQYF.

This clonotype was observed at least ten times. The chain is built from TRBV12-3 or TRBV12-4 and TRBJ2-2; D is unresolved. V was shortened by 3 bases and J by 7 bases, with 6 bases between the two germline ends. The length of the CDR3 is 12 residues. The CDR3 nucleotides are TGTGCCAGCAGTTTGGACCTCGGGGAGCTGTTTTTT. It yields the protein CASSLDLGELFF.

There are a few counts of this clonotype. The V call is TRBV6-1, the J call TRBJ2-5, with D possibly matching TRBD1 (5 bases). CDR1 MNHNS and CDR2 SASEGT come from the germline V gene. The V end lost 7 bases, the J end lost 0 bases, and 9 bases lay between the germline ends. This CDR3 spans 13 amino acids. The CDR3 DNA follows: TGTGCCAGCAAAAGACAGAACCAAGAGACCCAGTACTTC. It translates to CASKRQNQETQYF.

This clonotype was found many times. The chain is built from TRBV5-1 and TRBJ2-7; the D gene could be TRBD1 or TRBD2 (5 bases each). There are 16 residues in the CDR3. Trimming shortened V by 0 bases and J by 3 bases, and 16 bases separated the two germline ends. The germline V gene has CDR1 SGHRS and CDR2 YFSETQ. This chain's CDR3 is CASSLVGVRANYEQYF. In DNA form, the CDR3 reads TGCGCCAGCAGCTTGGTGGGGGTCAGGGCTAACTACGAGCAGTACTTC.